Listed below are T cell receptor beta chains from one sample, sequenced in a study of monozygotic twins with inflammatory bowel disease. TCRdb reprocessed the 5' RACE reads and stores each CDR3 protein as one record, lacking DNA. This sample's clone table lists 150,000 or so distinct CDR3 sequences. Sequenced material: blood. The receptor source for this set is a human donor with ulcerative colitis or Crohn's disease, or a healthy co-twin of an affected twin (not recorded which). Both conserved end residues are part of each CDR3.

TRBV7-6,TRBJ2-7,CASSLTQGYEQYF
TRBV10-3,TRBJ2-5,CAISGRPGAQDLQETQYF
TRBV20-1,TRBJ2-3,CSAPVMVAVADTQYF
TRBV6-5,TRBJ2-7,CASSYPTSGRSYEQYF
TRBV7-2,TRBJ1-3,CASSPIGPDAGNTIYF
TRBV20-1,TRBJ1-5,CSGGQGANSNQPQHF
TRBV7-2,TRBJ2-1,CASSLAGQIYNEQFF
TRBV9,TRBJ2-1,CASSGVGSETYNEQFF
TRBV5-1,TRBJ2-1,CASSLGTEANEQFF
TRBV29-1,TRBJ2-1,CSGGSGAEQFF
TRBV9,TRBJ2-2,CASSPTSGLASTGELFF
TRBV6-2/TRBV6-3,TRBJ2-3,CASRPDADTQYF